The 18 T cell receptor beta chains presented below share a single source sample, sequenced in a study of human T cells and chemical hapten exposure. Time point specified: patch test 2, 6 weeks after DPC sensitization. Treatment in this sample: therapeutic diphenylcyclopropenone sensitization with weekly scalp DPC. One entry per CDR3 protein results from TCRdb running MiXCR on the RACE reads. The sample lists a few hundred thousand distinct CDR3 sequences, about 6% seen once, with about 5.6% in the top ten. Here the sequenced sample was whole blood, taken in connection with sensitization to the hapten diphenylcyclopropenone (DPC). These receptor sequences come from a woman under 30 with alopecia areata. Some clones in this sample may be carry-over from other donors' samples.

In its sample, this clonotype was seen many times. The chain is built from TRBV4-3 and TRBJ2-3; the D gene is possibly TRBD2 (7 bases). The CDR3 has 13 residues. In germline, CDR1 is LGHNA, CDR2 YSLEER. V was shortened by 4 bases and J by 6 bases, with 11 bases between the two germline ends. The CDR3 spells CASSPGGADTQYF. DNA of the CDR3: TGCGCCAGCAGCCCTGGGGGGGCGGATACGCAGTATTTT.

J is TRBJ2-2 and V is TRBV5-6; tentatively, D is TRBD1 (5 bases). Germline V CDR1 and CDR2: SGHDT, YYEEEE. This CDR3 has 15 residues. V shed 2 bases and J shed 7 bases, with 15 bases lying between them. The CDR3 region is CASSLRRQRNGELFF. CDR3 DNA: TGTGCCAGCAGCTTACGGAGACAGAGGAACGGGGAGCTGTTTTTT.

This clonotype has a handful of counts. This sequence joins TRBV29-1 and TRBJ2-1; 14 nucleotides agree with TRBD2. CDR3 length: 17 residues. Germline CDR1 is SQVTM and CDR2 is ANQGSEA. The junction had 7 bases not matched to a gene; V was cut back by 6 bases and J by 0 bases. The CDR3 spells CSVLGLAGALSYNEQFF. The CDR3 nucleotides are TGCAGCGTCCTGGGACTAGCGGGGGCCCTCTCCTACAATGAGCAGTTCTTC.

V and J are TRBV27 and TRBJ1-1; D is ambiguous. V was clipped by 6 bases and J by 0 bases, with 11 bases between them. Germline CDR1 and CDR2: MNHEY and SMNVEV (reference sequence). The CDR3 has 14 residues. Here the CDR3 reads CASSPAAVNTEAFF. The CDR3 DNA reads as TGTGCCAGCAGCCCGGCGGCCGTGAACACTGAAGCTTTCTTT.

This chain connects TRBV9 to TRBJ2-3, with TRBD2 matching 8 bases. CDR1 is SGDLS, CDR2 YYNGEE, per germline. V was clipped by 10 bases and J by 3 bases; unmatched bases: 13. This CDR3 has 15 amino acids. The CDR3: CAVQPFGGVTDTQYF. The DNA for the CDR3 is TGTGCCGTGCAGCCGTTCGGGGGGGTTACAGATACGCAGTATTTT.

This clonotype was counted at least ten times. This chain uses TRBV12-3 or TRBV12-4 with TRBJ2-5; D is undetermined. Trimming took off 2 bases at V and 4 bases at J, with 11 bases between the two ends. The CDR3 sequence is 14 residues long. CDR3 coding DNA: TGTGCCAGCAGTTTAAGTGGCAGTGGAGAGACCCAGTACTTC. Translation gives CASSLSGSGETQYF.

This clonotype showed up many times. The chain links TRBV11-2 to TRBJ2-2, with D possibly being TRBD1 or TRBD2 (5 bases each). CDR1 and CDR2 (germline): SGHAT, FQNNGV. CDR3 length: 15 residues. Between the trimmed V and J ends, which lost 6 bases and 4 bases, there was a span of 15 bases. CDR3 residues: CASRRVRETTGELFF. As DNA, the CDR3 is TGTGCCAGCAGAAGGGTCAGGGAGACCACCGGGGAGCTGTTTTTT.

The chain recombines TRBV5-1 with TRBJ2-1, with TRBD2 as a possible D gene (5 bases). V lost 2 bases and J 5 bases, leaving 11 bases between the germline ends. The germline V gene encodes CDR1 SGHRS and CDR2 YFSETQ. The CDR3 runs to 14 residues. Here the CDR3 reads CASSFLTGNNEQFF. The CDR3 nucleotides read TGCGCCAGCAGCTTCTTAACGGGGAACAATGAGCAGTTCTTC. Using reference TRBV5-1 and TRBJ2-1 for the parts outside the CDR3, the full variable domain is KAGVTQTPRYLIKTRGQQVTLSCSPISGHRSVSWYQQTPGQGLQFLFEYFSETQRNKGNFPGRFSGRQFSNSRSEMNVSTLELGDSALYLCASSFLTGNNEQFFGPGTRLTVL.

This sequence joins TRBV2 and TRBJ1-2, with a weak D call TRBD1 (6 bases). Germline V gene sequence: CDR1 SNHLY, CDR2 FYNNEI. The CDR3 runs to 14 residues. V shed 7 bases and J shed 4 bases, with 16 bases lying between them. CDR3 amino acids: CASTLKGGSYGYTF. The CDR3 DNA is TGTGCCAGCACACTAAAGGGGGGTTCCTATGGCTACACCTTC.

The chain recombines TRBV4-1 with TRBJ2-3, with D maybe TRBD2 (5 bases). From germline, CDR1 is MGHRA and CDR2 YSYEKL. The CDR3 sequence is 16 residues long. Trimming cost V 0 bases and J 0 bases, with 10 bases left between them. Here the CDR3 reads CASSQDFGVSTDTQYF. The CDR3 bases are TGCGCCAGCAGCCAAGATTTCGGGGTGAGCACAGATACGCAGTATTTT.

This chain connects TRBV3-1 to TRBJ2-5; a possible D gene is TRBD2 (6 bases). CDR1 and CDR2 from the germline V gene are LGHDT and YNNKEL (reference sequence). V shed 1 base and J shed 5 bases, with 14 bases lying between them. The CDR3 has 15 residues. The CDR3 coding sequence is TGTGCCAGCAGCCAAGGCGGGGCCCCAGGGGAGACCCAGTACTTC. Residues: CASSQGGAPGETQYF.

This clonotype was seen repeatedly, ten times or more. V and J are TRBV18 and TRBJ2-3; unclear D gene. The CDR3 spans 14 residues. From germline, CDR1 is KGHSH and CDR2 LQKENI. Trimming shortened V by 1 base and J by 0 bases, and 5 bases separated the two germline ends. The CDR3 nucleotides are TGTGCCAGCTCACCACAGGATAGCACAGATACGCAGTATTTT. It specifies CASSPQDSTDTQYF.

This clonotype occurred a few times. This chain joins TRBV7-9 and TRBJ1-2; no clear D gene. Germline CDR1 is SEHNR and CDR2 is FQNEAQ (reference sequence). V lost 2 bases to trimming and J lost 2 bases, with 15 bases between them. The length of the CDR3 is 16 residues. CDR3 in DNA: TGTGCCAGCAGCTTATTTTCGACAACCCCCAACTATGGCTACACCTTC. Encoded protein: CASSLFSTTPNYGYTF. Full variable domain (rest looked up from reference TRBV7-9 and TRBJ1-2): DTGVSQNPRHKITKRGQNVTFRCDPISEHNRLYWYRQTLGQGPEFLTYFQNEAQLEKSRLLSDRFSAERPKGSFSTLEIQRTEQGDSAMYLCASSLFSTTPNYGYTFGSGTRLTVV.

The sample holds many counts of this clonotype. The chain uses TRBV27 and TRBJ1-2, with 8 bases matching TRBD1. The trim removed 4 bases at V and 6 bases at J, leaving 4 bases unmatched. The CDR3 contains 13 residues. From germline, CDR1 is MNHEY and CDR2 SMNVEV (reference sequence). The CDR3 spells CASSSYRGNGYTF. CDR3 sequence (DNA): TGTGCCAGCAGTTCTTACAGGGGGAATGGCTACACCTTC.

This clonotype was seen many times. CDR3 protein: CASSSSPYEQYF. The CDR3 coding sequence is TGTGCCAGCAGCTCCTCCCCCTACGAGCAGTACTTC. This chain uses TRBV7-6 with TRBJ2-7; no clear D. The V end was cut by 4 bases, the J end by 2 bases, with 6 bases between. Germline-derived CDR1 and CDR2 are SGHVS and FNYEAQ. The CDR3 extends over 12 amino acids.

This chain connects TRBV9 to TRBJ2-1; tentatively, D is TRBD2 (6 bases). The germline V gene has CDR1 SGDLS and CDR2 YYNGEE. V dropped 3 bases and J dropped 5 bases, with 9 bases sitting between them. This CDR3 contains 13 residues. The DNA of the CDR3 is TGTGCCAGCAGCGCTCTAGCGAACAATGAGCAGTTCTTC. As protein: CASSALANNEQFF.

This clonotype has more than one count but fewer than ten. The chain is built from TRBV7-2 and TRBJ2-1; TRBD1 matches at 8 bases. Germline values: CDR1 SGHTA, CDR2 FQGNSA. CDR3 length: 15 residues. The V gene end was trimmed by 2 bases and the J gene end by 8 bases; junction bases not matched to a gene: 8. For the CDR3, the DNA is TGTGCCAGCAGCTTATATGCAGGGGGCGGCGATGAGCAGTTCTTC. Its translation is CASSLYAGGGDEQFF.

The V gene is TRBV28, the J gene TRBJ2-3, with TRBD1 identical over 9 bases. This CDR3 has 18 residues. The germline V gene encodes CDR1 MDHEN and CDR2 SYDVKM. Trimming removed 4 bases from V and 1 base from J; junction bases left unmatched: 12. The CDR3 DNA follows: TGTGCCAGCAGTTCCTCCTATCCCGACAGGGGGGGCACAGATACGCAGTATTTT. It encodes CASSSSYPDRGGTDTQYF. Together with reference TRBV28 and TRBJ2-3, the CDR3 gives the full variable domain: DVKVTQSSRYLVKRTGEKVFLECVQDMDHENMFWYRQDPGLGLRLIYFSYDVKMKEKGDIPEGYSVSREKKERFSLILESASTNQTSMYLCASSSSYPDRGGTDTQYFGPGTRLTVL.